Here is one T cell receptor (beta chain) with its context. No cognate antigen has been identified for it. The record has no base qualities; no much larger clone is one base away. The record originates from a study of shared clonotypes between healthy human individuals (dated by TCRdb to about 2020). For the study in its entirety: The cohort comprised a couple of women and a few men aged 18 to 49 years. For each donor, CD4 naive and CD4 memory were each given three plates, CD8 naive was given two plates, and CD8 memory was given one plate. To estimate repertoire size and how much clonotypes are shared between individuals, the study performed deep sequencing of blood TCR repertoires from five healthy adults. To increase sequencing depth and limit assay-specific biases, TCR repertoire library preparation and sequencing were carried out by different laboratories using diverse techniques. Leukapheresis yielded between about 0.94 and 9.5 billion PBMCs per donor.

What the work shows at the level of the full study, not this receptor alone: Higher generation probabilities were observed for clonotypes shared by all four sorted-subset donors than for non-shared clonotypes. Sampling was restricted to blood, and TCR repertoires in tissues likely differ from the TCR repertoires found in blood. Based on pairwise subsampling, the degree of clonotype sharing among donors was expected to be affected by sequencing depth. When several donors were compared, the shared fraction of clonotypes was about 5.4% for naive CD4, 3% to 4% for naive CD8, more than 2% for memory CD4, and under 0.5% for memory CD8. Larger estimated clonotype richness was generally found for naive subsets than for memory subsets. Rarefaction of sorted-subset datasets indicated incomplete sequencing despite the large sequencing depth. The genetic and exposure-history diversity represented was limited by the small number of donors.

TCR CDR3 regions were amplified from genomic DNA by multiplex PCR using the deep immunoSEQ assay. Genomic DNA extracted from each cell subset was distributed evenly over all wells of several immunoSEQ 96-well plates, and each plate served as one replicate. Each replicate PCR for sorted subsets received roughly 200 ng genomic DNA, equal to roughly 29,000 T cell genomes. Purified libraries were measured with a Qubit 3.0 fluorometer, size-checked on a Bioanalyzer 2100, and measured again with the KAPA Library Quantification kit. Every immunoSEQ 96-well plate was sequenced on a dedicated single-read 150-cycle Illumina NextSeq 550 flow cell. From the authors' description of their analysis: Because the immunoSEQ output included only junctional sequences and no quality scores, the filtering could not be the same as the filtering used for full-length reads. To assign V/J genes and CDR3, sequences were annotated using PyIR, a Python wrapper for IgBLAST v1.9, with IMGT germline references. Any read was removed if the V/J assignment was weak (E-value above 1e-6), the CDR3 was missing, or the read contained stop codons, out-of-frame junctions, or ambiguous translated residues. V3J clonotypes were defined as sequences sharing an identical inferred V gene, J gene, and CDR3 amino acid sequence. To compute the percentage overlap between repertoires, the number of shared unique clonotypes was divided by the size of the smaller repertoire. Three approaches were used to assess repertoire richness: RTK rarefaction, the Chao1 estimator, and Recon v2.1 estimates of unobserved clonotypes. Generation probabilities were computed with OLGA for all TCRbeta clonotypes obtained by the gDNA method from several donors. TCRdb holds this immuneACCESS table with in-frame rearrangements only. Some clones are missing; in checked studies, unresolved V genes explain under half, and the rest has no known cause. That table furnishes V, J and clone size, whereas the DNA furnished D and trimming. In all, the sample holds over a million clones, and about 80% of those were seen once. In total, the top ten clones hold around 0.6% of the sample.

From its cysteine to its phenylalanine, the CDR3 spans 18 amino acids. Just the 54-base CDR3 DNA is kept, in frame starting at base 1. At the junction V is shortened by 1 base and J by 0 bases; bases outside the gene matches: 6. CDR1 and CDR2 were assigned from the germline V gene as ENHRY and SYGVKD. Donors were healthy HIV-negative adults with no recently reported acute infections or vaccinations. Every donor was a Caucasian adult living in Nashville, Tennessee, USA. CD4+ T cells were enriched by magnetic negative selection; naive cells were then positively selected on CD45RA, and the negative fraction formed the memory subset. After blood collection by leukapheresis, PBMCs were isolated using Ficoll-Histopaque density gradient centrifugation and then cryopreserved in the vapor phase of liquid nitrogen. Purity and quantity of every magnetically sorted T cell population were checked by analytical flow cytometry. Each sorted fraction had its genomic DNA isolated and then quantified by UV absorbance on a Nanodrop 2000c.

This TCR was sampled from a man between 18 and 35 years old in good health. Some clones in this sample may be carry-over from other donors' samples. The sequence is built from TRBV10-3 and TRBJ2-6; 7 middle bases align to TRBD2. The specimen was memory CD4+ T cells from PBMCs. According to the study, the label for this sample's cell subset or site signals: CD45RA-negative fraction. Read as DNA, the sequence is TGTGCCATCAGTGAGTTAGGAGGGAGGGGCTCTGGGGCCAACGTCCTGACTTTC. Translated, it reads CAISELGGRGSGANVLTF.